This T cell receptor (beta chain) was retrieved from a study of monozygotic twins with inflammatory bowel disease. Per donor there was one draw, yielding a blood sample of 2.5 ml. Germline V lookup: CDR1 LGHNA, CDR2 YSLEER. The CDR3 covers 16 residues. Reprocessing the 5' RACE reads, TCRdb reports a single entry for every CDR3 protein and omits DNA. Its listing shows more than 350,000 distinct CDR3 sequences. The chain employs TRBV4-3 and TRBJ1-1. Sequencing was carried out using blood. The source is a human donor with ulcerative colitis or Crohn's disease, or a healthy co-twin of an affected twin (not recorded which). The CDR3: CASSQDPGARNTEAFF.